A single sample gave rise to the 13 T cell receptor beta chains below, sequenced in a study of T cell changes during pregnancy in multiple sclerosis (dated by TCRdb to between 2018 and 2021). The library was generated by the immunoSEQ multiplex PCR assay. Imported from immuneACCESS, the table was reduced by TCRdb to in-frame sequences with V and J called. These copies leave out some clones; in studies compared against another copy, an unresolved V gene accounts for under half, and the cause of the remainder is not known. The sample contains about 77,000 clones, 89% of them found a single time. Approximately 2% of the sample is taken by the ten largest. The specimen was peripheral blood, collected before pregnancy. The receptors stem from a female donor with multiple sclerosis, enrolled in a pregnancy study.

The CDR3 region is CASSQDMTGMDAFF. In DNA form, the CDR3 reads TGCGCCAGCAGCCAAGATATGACAGGGATGGATGCTTTCTTT. The chain combines TRBV4-3 with TRBJ1-1; the match to TRBD1 covers 7 bases. V gave up 0 bases and J gave up 11 bases; unmatched junction bases: 9. Germline CDR1 and CDR2: LGHNA and YSLEER. The CDR3 consists of 14 residues.

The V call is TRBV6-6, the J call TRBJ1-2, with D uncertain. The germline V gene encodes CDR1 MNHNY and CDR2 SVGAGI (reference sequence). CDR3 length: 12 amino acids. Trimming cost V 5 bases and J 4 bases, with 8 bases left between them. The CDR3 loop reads CASSPDSYGYTF. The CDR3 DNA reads TGTGCCAGCAGTCCGGACTCCTATGGCTACACCTTC.

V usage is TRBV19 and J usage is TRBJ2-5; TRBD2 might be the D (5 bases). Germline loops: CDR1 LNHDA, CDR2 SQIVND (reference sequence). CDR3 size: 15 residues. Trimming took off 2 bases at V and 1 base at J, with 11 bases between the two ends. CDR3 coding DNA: TGTGCCAGTAGTATAATAGGGAGCTCCCAAGAGACCCAGTACTTC. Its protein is CASSIIGSSQETQYF.

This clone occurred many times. This CDR3 reads CASSLEKGVALHF. In nucleotides, the CDR3 is TGTGCCAGCAGCTTAGAGAAGGGGGTCGCCCTCCACTTT. This chain joins TRBV7-2 and TRBJ1-6; D is perhaps TRBD1 (6 bases). In germline, CDR1 is SGHTA, CDR2 FQGNSA. The CDR3 spans 13 residues. Trimming cost V 1 base and J 14 bases, with 12 bases left between them.

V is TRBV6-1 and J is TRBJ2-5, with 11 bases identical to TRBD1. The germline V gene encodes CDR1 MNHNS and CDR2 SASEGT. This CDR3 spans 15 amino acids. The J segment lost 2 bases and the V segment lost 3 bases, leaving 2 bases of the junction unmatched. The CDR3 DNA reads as TGTGCCAGCAGTGACCGGGACAGGGGGCAAGAGACCCAGTACTTC. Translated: CASSDRDRGQETQYF.

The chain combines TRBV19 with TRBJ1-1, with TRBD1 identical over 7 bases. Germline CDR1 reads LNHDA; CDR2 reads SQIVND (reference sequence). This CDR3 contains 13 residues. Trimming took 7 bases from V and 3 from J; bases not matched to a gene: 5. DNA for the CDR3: TGTGCCAGTATAAAGGGGGCGTACACTGAAGCTTTCTTT. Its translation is CASIKGAYTEAFF.

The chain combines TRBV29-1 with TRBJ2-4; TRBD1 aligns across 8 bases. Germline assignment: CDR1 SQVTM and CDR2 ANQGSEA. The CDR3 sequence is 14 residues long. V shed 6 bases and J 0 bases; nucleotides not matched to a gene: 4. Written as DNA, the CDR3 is TGCAGCGTGGCTACAGGGGGAGCCAAAAACATTCAGTACTTC. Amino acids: CSVATGGAKNIQYF.

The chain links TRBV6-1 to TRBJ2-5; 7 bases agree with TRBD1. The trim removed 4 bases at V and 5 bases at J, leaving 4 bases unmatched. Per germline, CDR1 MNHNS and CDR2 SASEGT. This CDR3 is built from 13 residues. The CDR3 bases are TGTGCCAGCAGTGGACAGGGCCCCGAGACCCAGTACTTC. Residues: CASSGQGPETQYF.

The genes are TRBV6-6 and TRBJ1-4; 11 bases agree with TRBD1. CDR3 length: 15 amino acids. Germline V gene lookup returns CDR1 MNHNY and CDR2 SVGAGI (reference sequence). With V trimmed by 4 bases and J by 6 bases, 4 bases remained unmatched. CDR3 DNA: TGTGCCAGCAGTTTAGGACAGGGGGCGGATGAAAAACTGTTTTTT. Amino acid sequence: CASSLGQGADEKLFF.

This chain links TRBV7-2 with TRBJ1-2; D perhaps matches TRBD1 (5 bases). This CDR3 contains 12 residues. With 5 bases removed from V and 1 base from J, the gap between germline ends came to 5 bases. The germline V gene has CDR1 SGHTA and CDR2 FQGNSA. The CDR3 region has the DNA TGTGCCAGCAGCGGACATAACTATGGCTACACCTTC. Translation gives CASSGHNYGYTF.

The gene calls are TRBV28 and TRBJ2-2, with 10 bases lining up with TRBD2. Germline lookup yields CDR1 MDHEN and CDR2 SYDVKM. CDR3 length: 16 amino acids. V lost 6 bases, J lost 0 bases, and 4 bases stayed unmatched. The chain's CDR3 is CASRLLAGANTGELFF. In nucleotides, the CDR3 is TGTGCCAGCAGGCTTCTAGCGGGGGCGAACACCGGGGAGCTGTTTTTT.

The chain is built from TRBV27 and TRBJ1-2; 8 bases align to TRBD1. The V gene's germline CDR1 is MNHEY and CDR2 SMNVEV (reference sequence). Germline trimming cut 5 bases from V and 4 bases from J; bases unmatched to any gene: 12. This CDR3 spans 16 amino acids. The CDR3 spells CASSNRRTGFGYGYTF. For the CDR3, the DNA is TGTGCCAGCAGTAACCGCCGGACAGGGTTCGGCTATGGCTACACCTTC.

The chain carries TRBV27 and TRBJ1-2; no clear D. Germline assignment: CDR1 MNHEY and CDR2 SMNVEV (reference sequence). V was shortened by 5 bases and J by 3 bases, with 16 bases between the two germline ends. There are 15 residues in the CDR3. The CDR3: CASSVTGAGDYGYTF. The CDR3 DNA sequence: TGTGCCAGCAGTGTGACGGGCGCCGGGGACTATGGCTACACCTTC.